This T cell receptor (beta chain) was recorded in a study of T cell changes during pregnancy in multiple sclerosis. The V end lost 0 bases, the J end lost 4 bases, and 10 bases lay between the germline ends. This CDR3 comprises 14 residues. Germline V CDR1 and CDR2: SGHRS, YFSETQ. This clone was counted once. TCRdb's table, derived via immunoSEQ multiplex PCR, lists solely in-frame clones and lacks some. The top ten hold about 3% of the sample, which has about 55,000 clones, 90% to 95% seen once. The sequencing used CD8+ T cells from peripheral blood mononuclear cells, collected in the third trimester of pregnancy. The sequence was collected from a female donor with multiple sclerosis, enrolled in a pregnancy study. The chain joins TRBV5-1 to TRBJ1-1, with D uncertain. The CDR3 DNA reads TGCGCCAGCAGCTTGGGCCCCCGCAGCACTGAAGCTTTCTTT. Translated: CASSLGPRSTEAFF. Looking up the rest from reference TRBV5-1 and TRBJ1-1 gives the full variable domain: KAGVTQTPRYLIKTRGQQVTLSCSPISGHRSVSWYQQTPGQGLQFLFEYFSETQRNKGNFPGRFSGRQFSNSRSEMNVSTLELGDSALYLCASSLGPRSTEAFFGQGTRLTVV.